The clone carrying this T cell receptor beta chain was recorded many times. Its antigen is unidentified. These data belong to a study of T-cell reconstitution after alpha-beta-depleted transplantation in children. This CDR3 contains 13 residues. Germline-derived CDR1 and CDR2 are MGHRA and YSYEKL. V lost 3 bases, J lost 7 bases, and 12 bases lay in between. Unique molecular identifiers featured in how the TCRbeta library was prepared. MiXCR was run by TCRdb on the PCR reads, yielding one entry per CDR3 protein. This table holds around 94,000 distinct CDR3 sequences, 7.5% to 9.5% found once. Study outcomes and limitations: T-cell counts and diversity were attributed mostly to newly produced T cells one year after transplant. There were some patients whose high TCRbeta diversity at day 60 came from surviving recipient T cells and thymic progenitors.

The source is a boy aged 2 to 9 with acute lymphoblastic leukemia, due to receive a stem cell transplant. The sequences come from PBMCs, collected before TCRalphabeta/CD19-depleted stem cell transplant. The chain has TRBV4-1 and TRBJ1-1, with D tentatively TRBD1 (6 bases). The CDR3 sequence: CASSQDYRVEAFF. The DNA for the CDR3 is TGCGCCAGCAGCCAGGATTACAGGGTTGAAGCTTTCTTT.